Listed below are T cell receptor beta chains from one sample, sequenced in a study of T cells in Graves' hyperthyroidism and ophthalmopathy. TCRdb redid the calling of the multiplex PCR reads with MiXCR, one entry per CDR3 protein. The sample gives 250,000 to 300,000 distinct CDR3 sequences, roughly 19% of which show up once; about two fifths is in the top ten. Sequencing was done on a sample of blood. All receptors derive from a man aged 45 to 65 with Graves' ophthalmopathy. Each CDR3 is given with its conserved first and last residue. D genes are given only for firm matches. Only part of the rows carry a size: once, few, many, or a class if the clone is expanded.

cdr3_nt	cdr3_aa	v_call	j_call	d_call	clone_size
TGTGCCAGCAGCTTAACTAGTGGAGTCGAGGAGCTGTTTTTT	CASSLTSGVEELFF	TRBV7-3	TRBJ2-2	.	.
TGTGCCAGCAGTGGACTAGCGGGAGTGGTGTACTTC	CASSGLAGVVYF	TRBV12-3/TRBV12-4	TRBJ2-5	TRBD2	few
TGTGCCAGCGGATACTACGAGGAGCAGTACTTC	CASGYYEEQYF	TRBV7-9	TRBJ2-7	.	few
TGTGCCAGCAGTTCAGACCGGACGGGGACTGAAGCTTTCTTT	CASSSDRTGTEAFF	TRBV28	TRBJ1-1	.	few
TGCAGTGCTAGATCCGGGGACAGGGCCTACGAGCAGTACTTC	CSARSGDRAYEQYF	TRBV20-1	TRBJ2-7	TRBD1	many
TGCAGTGCTAGTCCCGGGACTAGCGGGTACCAAGGGACCCAGTACTTC	CSASPGTSGYQGTQYF	TRBV20-1	TRBJ2-5	TRBD2	.
TGCGCCAGCAGCCAAGATCGGGGGACTAGCGAAATGCGTGCCCAGTACTTC	CASSQDRGTSEMRAQYF	TRBV4-1	TRBJ2-5	TRBD2	few
TGTGCCAGCTCACCACCGTTCGGAGTACAGGACACCGGGGAGCTGTTTTTT	CASSPPFGVQDTGELFF	TRBV18	TRBJ2-2	.	few
TGCAGTGCTACCCGGACTGGTAACACAGATACGCAGTATTTT	CSATRTGNTDTQYF	TRBV20-1	TRBJ2-3	.	many
TGTGCCAGCAGCTTAGGTTTGGGAGGCCACGAGCAGTACTTC	CASSLGLGGHEQYF	TRBV7-2	TRBJ2-7	.	few
TGTGCCGCCAGACCTACAGGGGGAACCTACGAGCAGTACTTC	CAARPTGGTYEQYF	TRBV28	TRBJ2-7	TRBD1	many
TGTGCCAGCAGTCCTCGGGGCTCCTACGAGCAGTACTTC	CASSPRGSYEQYF	TRBV28	TRBJ2-7	.	many
TGCGCCAGCAGCCAAGCGATGGATACGCAGTATTTT	CASSQAMDTQYF	TRBV4-1	TRBJ2-3	.	.
TGTGCCAGCAGCTTGGGAGGTAACACAGATACGCAGTATTTT	CASSLGGNTDTQYF	TRBV5-8	TRBJ2-3	.	few
TGTGCCATCAGTTCTATGGCAGCGAGCTCTGGAAACACCATATATTTT	CAISSMAASSGNTIYF	TRBV10-3	TRBJ1-3	.	once
TGTGCCAGTTCCCGATCCCCCGAATACGAGCAGTACTTC	CASSRSPEYEQYF	TRBV19	TRBJ2-7	.	few
TGTGCCAGCACAAACAGGGAAGAGCAGTACTTC	CASTNREEQYF	TRBV7-9	TRBJ2-7	.	many
TGTGCCACATCTGAGTGGGGAGGCAAAAACATTCAGTACTTC	CATSEWGGKNIQYF	TRBV28	TRBJ2-4	.	few
TGCAGCGCCGGACTAGCGGATATCACAGATACGCAGTATTTT	CSAGLADITDTQYF	TRBV29-1	TRBJ2-3	TRBD2	many
TGTGCCAGCAGCCGACCTGGGACAGGGGTCGGAAACACCATATATTTT	CASSRPGTGVGNTIYF	TRBV3-1	TRBJ1-3	TRBD1	many
TGTGCCAGCAGCTTGTCGGGGAGCGGTCGGAATGAGCAGTTCTTC	CASSLSGSGRNEQFF	TRBV5-4	TRBJ2-1	.	.
TGTGCCAGCAGTAGCGGGGTTAGCTCCTACAATGAGCAGTTCTTC	CASSSGVSSYNEQFF	TRBV2	TRBJ2-1	TRBD2	many
TGCGCCAGCAGCATGACGGGGTTATGGGACGAGCAGTACTTC	CASSMTGLWDEQYF	TRBV5-1	TRBJ2-7	.	many
TGCGCCAGCAGCTGGAGACTAGCGGGAAGCACAGATACGCAGTATTTT	CASSWRLAGSTDTQYF	TRBV5-1	TRBJ2-3	TRBD2	many
TGTGCCAGTAGTTCCTTTCCGGGACAGCAAGAGACCCAGTACTTC	CASSSFPGQQETQYF	TRBV11-3	TRBJ2-5	TRBD1	.
TGTGCCATCAGTGAGCCAACACACACCGGGGAGCTGTTTTTT	CAISEPTHTGELFF	TRBV10-3	TRBJ2-2	.	.
TGTGCCAGCAGTTCAGCGGGAGGAAGCACAGATACGCAGTATTTT	CASSSAGGSTDTQYF	TRBV2	TRBJ2-3	TRBD2	many
TGTGCCAGCAGTTTTTCCCAGTTGGGCAATGAGCAGTTCTTC	CASSFSQLGNEQFF	TRBV28	TRBJ2-1	.	many
TGTGCCAGCAGGTATCGGGGGTTTGAAGCTTTCTTT	CASRYRGFEAFF	TRBV6-6	TRBJ1-1	.	.
TGTGCCACCATACGAACTGCGAACAATGAGCAGTTCTTC	CATIRTANNEQFF	TRBV10-3	TRBJ2-1	.	many
TGCAGTGCTGTAGCGGGAGGGCATACGCAGTATTTT	CSAVAGGHTQYF	TRBV20-1	TRBJ2-3	TRBD2	many